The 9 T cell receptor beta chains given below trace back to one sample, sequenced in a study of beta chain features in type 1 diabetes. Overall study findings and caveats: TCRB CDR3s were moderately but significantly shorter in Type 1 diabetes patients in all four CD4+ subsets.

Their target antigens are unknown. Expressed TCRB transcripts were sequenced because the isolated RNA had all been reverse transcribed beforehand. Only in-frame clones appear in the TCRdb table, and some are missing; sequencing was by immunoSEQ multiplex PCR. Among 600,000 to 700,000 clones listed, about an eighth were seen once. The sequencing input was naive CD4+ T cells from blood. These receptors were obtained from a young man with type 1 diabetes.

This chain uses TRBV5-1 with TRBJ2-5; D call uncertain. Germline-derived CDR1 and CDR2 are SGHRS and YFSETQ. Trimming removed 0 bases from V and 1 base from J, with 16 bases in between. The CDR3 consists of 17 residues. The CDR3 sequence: CASSLGASDPGQETQYF. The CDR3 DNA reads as TGCGCCAGCAGCTTGGGGGCCTCGGACCCGGGCCAAGAGACCCAGTACTTC. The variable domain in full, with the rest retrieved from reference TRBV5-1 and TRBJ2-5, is KAGVTQTPRYLIKTRGQQVTLSCSPISGHRSVSWYQQTPGQGLQFLFEYFSETQRNKGNFPGRFSGRQFSNSRSEMNVSTLELGDSALYLCASSLGASDPGQETQYFGPGTRLLVL.

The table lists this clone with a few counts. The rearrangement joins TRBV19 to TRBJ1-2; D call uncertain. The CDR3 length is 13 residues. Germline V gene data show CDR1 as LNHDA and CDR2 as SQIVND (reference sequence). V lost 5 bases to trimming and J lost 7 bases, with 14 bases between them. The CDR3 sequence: CASSPRSGSGYTF. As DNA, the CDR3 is TGTGCCAGTAGTCCCCGCAGTGGCTCTGGCTACACCTTC.

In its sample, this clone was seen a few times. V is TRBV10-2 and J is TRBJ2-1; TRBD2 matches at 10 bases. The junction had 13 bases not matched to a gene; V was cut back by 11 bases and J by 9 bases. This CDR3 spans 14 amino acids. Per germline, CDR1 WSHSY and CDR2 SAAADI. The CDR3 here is CAVAGASGGPEQFF. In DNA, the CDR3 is TGCGCCGTAGCGGGGGCTAGCGGGGGCCCTGAGCAGTTCTTC.

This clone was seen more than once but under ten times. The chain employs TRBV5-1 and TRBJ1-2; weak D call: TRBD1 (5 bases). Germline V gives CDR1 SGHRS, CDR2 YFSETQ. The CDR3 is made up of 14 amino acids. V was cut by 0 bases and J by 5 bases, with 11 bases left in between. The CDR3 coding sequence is TGCGCCAGCAGCTTGGCCAGCGAGGGGTATGGCTACACCTTC. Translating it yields CASSLASEGYGYTF.

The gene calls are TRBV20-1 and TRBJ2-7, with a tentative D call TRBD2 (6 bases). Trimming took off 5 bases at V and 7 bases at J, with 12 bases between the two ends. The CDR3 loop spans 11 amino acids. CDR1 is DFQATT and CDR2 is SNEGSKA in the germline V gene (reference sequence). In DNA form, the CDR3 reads TGCAGTGCTCCCGGGACTTTTGAGCAGTACTTC. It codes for CSAPGTFEQYF.

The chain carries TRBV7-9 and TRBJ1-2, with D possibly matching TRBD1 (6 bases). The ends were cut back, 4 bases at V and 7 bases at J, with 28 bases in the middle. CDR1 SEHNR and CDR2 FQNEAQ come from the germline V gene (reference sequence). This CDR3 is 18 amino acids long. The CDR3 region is CASSSYDSSQGSGTGYTF. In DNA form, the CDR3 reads TGTGCCAGCAGCTCATACGACTCCTCACAGGGCTCGGGGACTGGCTACACCTTC.

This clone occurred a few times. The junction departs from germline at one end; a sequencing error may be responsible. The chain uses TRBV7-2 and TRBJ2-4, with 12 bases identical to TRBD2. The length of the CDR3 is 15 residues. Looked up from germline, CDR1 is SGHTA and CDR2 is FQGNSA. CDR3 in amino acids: CASSLAGGPRVIQYF. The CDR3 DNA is TGTGCCAGCAGCCTAGCGGGGGGGCCTAGGGTCATTCAGTACTTC.

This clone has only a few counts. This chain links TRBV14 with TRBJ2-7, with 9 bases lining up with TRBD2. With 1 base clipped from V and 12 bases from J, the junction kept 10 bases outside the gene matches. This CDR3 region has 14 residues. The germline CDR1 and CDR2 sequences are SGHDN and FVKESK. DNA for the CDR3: TGTGCCAGCAGCCAAGCCAGCGGGGGGCCTACGCGGTACTTC. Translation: CASSQASGGPTRYF.

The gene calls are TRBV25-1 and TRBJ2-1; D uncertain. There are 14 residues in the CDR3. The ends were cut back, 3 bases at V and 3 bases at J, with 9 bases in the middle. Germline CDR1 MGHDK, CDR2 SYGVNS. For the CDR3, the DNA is TGTGCCAGCAGTGATAGTACGGTCTACAATGAGCAGTTCTTC. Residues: CASSDSTVYNEQFF.